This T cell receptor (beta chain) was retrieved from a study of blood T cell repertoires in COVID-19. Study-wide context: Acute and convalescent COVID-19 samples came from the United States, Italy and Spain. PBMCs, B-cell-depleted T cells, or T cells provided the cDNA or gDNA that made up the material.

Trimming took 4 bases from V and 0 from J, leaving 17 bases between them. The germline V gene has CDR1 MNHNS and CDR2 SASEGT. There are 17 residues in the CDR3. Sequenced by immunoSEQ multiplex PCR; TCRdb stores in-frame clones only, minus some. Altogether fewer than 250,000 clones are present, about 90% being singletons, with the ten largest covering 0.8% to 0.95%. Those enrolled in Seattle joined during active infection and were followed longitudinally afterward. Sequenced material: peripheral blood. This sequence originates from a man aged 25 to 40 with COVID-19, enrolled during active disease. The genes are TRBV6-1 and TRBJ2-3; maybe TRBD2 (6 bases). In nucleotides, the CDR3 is TGTGCCAGCAGTGCTAACCGGGACTTATCTAGCACAGATACGCAGTATTTT. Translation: CASSANRDLSSTDTQYF.